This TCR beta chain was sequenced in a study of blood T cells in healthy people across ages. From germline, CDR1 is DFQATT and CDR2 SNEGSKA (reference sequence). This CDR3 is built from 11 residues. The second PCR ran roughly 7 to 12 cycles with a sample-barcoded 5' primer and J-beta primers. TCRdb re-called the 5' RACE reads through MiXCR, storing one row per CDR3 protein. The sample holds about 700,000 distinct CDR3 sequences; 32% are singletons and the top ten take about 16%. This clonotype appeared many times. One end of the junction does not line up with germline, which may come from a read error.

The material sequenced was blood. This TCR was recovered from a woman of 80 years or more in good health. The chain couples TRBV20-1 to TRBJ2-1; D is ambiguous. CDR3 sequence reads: CSVTHLKERFF. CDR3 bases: TGCAGTGTTACCCACCTTAAAGAGCGGTTCTTC.